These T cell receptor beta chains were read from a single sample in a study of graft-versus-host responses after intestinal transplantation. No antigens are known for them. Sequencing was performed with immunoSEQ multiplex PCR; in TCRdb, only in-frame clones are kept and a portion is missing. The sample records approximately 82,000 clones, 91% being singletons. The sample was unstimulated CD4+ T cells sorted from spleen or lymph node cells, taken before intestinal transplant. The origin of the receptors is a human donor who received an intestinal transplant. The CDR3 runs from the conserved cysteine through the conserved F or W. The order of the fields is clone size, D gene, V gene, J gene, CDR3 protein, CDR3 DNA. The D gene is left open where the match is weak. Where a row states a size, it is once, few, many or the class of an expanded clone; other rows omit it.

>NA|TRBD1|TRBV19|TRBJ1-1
CASSIGQGRSTEAFF
TGTGCCAGTAGTATAGGACAGGGGAGGAGCACTGAAGCTTTCTTT
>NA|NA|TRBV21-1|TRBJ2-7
CASSKDGPSGLASYEQYF
TGTGCCAGCAGCAAAGACGGCCCGAGCGGGTTGGCTTCCTACGAGCAGTACTTC
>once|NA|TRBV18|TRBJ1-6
CASSPPGEYSPLHF
TGTGCCAGCTCACCACCAGGGGAATATTCACCCCTCCACTTT
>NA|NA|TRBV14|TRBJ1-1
CASSQALGREAEAFF
TGTGCCAGCAGCCAAGCGTTGGGGAGAGAGGCTGAAGCTTTCTTT
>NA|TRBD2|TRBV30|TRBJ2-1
CAWRRGSGFFTSYNEQFF
TGTGCCTGGAGGAGGGGTAGCGGGTTTTTTACCTCCTACAATGAGCAGTTCTTC
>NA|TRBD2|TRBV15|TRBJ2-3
CATSRIGLVSDTQYF
TGTGCCACCAGCAGAATTGGACTAGTATCAGATACGCAGTATTTT
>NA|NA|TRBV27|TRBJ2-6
CASSLWGVAGANVLTF
TGTGCCAGCAGTTTATGGGGGGTAGCTGGGGCCAACGTCCTGACTTTC
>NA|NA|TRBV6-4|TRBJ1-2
CASSESPGGRPYGYTF
TGTGCCAGCAGTGAGTCCCCGGGGGGCAGGCCCTATGGCTACACCTTC
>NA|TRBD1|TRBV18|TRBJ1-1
CASSPPDRSNTEAFF
TGTGCCAGCTCACCACCGGACAGGTCGAACACTGAAGCTTTCTTT
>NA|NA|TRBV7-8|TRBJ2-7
CASSPALSAGYSYEQYF
TGTGCCAGCAGCCCCGCCCTGTCTGCGGGGTACTCCTACGAGCAGTACTTC
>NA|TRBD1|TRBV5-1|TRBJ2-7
CASSLARQGSSYEQYF
TGCGCCAGCAGCTTGGCCCGACAGGGGAGCTCCTACGAGCAGTACTTC
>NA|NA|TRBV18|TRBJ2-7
CASSPDLTGSYEQYF
TGTGCCAGCTCTCCTGATTTAACCGGGTCTTACGAGCAGTACTTC
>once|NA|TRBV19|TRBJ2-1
CASSGSPPGYEQFF
TGTGCCAGTAGTGGATCGCCCCCGGGGTATGAGCAGTTCTTC